This T cell receptor (delta chain) originates from a study of Vδ1+ human thymocytes. Extracted RNA was reverse transcribed into cDNA. Pooled V-gene forward primers with one constant-region reverse primer generated the CDR3 amplicons by multiplex PCR. TCRdb reapplied CATT to the multiplex PCR reads. The sample shows around 76,000 delta-chain clones, approximately 30% of them seen only once. The CDR3 totals 18 residues. Trimming shortened V by 3 bases and J by 2 bases, and 22 bases separated the two germline ends. Per germline, CDR1 TSWWSYY and CDR2 QGS. The sorted cells were CD3+ Vdelta1+ Vdelta2- thymocytes from alphabeta-depleted thymus. Between about 96% and 99.6% of sorted thymocytes were Vdelta1+. This clone was counted a few times. Its specificity is unknown. The study, taken as a whole, reports: Thymic TRG and TRD repertoires appeared highly polyclonal. Bulk repertoire data may be misinterpreted because of unexpected Vdelta2 sequences. Despite high sort purity, about a fifth of thymic T cell receptor delta sequences were Vdelta2.

The V and J genes are TRDV1 and TRDJ1; D may be TRDD2 (6 bases). This receptor was identified in a boy younger than two who had congenital heart surgery. Source material: Vdelta1+ gamma-delta thymocytes from the thymus. Subset indicated: FACS-sorted CD3+ TCRalphabeta- TCRVdelta1+ TCRVdelta2- thymocytes. This chain's CDR3 is CALGEGRILPTRTDKLIF. The CDR3, as DNA: TGTGCTCTTGGGGAGGGCAGGATCCTTCCAACGCGGACCGATAAACTCATCTTT.